This T cell receptor beta chain was captured in a study of shared clonotypes between healthy human individuals (dated by TCRdb to 2018 to 2021). A note on the overall study: The cohort included three men and a couple of women between 18 and 49 years of age. Blood TCR repertoires of a handful of healthy adults were deeply sequenced to estimate repertoire size and the extent of clonotype sharing between individuals. Between about 0.94 and 8.9 billion PBMCs per donor were obtained by leukapheresis. For each donor, CD4 naive and CD4 memory were each run on three plates, CD8 naive on two plates, and CD8 memory on one plate. To increase sequencing depth and limit assay-specific biases, TCR repertoire library preparation and sequencing were carried out by different laboratories using diverse techniques. Paper-wide results and their limitations: Pairwise subsampling indicated that sequencing depth was expected to affect the degree of clonotype sharing among donors. Because the study included only a small number of donors, the genetic and exposure-history diversity represented was limited. Estimated clonotype richness was generally larger for naive than for memory subsets. Clonotypes shared by all four sorted-subset donors showed higher generation probabilities than non-shared clonotypes. Sharing across a few donors was observed for about 5% of naive CD4, under 4% of naive CD8, 2% to 2.5% of memory CD4, and roughly 0.4% of memory CD8 clonotypes. Sampling was limited to blood, and TCR repertoires in tissue likely differ from TCR repertoires in blood. Even with the large sequencing depth, rarefaction of the sorted-subset datasets indicated that sequencing was incomplete.

Measured from the cysteine to the phenylalanine, the CDR3 is 16 residues long. Of the read, only the CDR3 DNA is kept; its 48 bases are in frame from base 1. Trimming costs V 4 bases and J 1 base, and their ends lie 16 bases apart. CDR1 and CDR2 are drawn from the germline V gene: SGHAT, FQNNGV. Using the deep immunoSEQ assay, multiplex PCR amplified TCR CDR3 regions from genomic DNA. Genomic DNA extracted from each cell subset was distributed evenly over all wells of several immunoSEQ 96-well plates, and each plate served as one replicate. For sorted subsets, approximately 210 ng genomic DNA, equal to tens of thousands of T cell genomes, was loaded into each replicate PCR. Purified libraries were quantified with a Qubit 3.0 fluorometer, sized on a Bioanalyzer 2100, and re-quantified with the KAPA Library Quantification kit. Every immunoSEQ 96-well plate was sequenced on a separate single-read 150-cycle Illumina NextSeq 550 flow cell. In the source study's methods: The immunoSEQ output contained only junctional sequences without quality scores, so filtering could not match that applied to full-length reads. To assign V/J genes and CDR3, sequences were annotated using PyIR, a Python wrapper for IgBLAST v1.9, with IMGT germline references. Reads were filtered out if the reads had weak V/J assignments (E-value above 1e-6), no CDR3, stop codons, out-of-frame junctions, or ambiguous translated residues. V3J clonotypes were defined by identical inferred V gene, J gene, and CDR3 amino acid sequence. The percentage overlap between two repertoires was calculated by dividing the number of shared unique clonotypes by the size of the smaller repertoire. Repertoire richness was assessed with RTK rarefaction, the Chao1 estimator, and Recon v2.1 estimates of unobserved clonotypes. OLGA was used to compute generation probabilities for all TCRbeta clonotypes that the gDNA method yielded from a handful of donors. TCRdb stores this immuneACCESS table with in-frame sequences only. Part of the clones is absent; in the studies checked, under half of the shortfall reflects unresolved V genes, and no reason is known for the rest. The V and J calls and clone size were taken over from that table, and D and trimming were inferred from the DNA. The sample has some 2,100,000 clones on record, 90% to 97% of them singletons. 0.13% of the sample is held by the ten biggest clonotypes.

This clone was observed a single time. The clone's antigen remains unknown. No qualities accompany the bases; no much larger clone lies one base away. Healthy HIV-negative adults with no recently reported acute infections or vaccinations were included as donors. Every donor was a Caucasian adult living in Nashville, Tennessee, USA. Magnetic negative selection was used to enrich CD4+ T cells, after which naive cells were positively selected on CD45RA and the negative fraction became the memory subset. Blood was collected by leukapheresis, and PBMCs were isolated by Ficoll-Histopaque density gradient centrifugation and then cryopreserved in liquid nitrogen vapor phase. Purity and quantity of every magnetically sorted T cell population were checked by analytical flow cytometry. Genomic DNA was isolated from every sorted fraction and measured by UV absorbance on a Nanodrop 2000c.

Recombination connected TRBV11-2 to TRBJ2-5; the D gene may be TRBD1 or TRBD2, since each aligns over 7 bases. The sequencing input was naive CD4+ T cells sorted from blood. The cell subset or site label on this specimen signifies: CD45RA+ positively selected. The origin of this receptor is a man aged 18 to 35 in good health. The sequenced DNA: TGTGCCAGCAGCTCCAGGGGGGGGTCGCTCCAAGAGACCCAGTACTTC. This sequence encodes CASSSRGGSLQETQYF.